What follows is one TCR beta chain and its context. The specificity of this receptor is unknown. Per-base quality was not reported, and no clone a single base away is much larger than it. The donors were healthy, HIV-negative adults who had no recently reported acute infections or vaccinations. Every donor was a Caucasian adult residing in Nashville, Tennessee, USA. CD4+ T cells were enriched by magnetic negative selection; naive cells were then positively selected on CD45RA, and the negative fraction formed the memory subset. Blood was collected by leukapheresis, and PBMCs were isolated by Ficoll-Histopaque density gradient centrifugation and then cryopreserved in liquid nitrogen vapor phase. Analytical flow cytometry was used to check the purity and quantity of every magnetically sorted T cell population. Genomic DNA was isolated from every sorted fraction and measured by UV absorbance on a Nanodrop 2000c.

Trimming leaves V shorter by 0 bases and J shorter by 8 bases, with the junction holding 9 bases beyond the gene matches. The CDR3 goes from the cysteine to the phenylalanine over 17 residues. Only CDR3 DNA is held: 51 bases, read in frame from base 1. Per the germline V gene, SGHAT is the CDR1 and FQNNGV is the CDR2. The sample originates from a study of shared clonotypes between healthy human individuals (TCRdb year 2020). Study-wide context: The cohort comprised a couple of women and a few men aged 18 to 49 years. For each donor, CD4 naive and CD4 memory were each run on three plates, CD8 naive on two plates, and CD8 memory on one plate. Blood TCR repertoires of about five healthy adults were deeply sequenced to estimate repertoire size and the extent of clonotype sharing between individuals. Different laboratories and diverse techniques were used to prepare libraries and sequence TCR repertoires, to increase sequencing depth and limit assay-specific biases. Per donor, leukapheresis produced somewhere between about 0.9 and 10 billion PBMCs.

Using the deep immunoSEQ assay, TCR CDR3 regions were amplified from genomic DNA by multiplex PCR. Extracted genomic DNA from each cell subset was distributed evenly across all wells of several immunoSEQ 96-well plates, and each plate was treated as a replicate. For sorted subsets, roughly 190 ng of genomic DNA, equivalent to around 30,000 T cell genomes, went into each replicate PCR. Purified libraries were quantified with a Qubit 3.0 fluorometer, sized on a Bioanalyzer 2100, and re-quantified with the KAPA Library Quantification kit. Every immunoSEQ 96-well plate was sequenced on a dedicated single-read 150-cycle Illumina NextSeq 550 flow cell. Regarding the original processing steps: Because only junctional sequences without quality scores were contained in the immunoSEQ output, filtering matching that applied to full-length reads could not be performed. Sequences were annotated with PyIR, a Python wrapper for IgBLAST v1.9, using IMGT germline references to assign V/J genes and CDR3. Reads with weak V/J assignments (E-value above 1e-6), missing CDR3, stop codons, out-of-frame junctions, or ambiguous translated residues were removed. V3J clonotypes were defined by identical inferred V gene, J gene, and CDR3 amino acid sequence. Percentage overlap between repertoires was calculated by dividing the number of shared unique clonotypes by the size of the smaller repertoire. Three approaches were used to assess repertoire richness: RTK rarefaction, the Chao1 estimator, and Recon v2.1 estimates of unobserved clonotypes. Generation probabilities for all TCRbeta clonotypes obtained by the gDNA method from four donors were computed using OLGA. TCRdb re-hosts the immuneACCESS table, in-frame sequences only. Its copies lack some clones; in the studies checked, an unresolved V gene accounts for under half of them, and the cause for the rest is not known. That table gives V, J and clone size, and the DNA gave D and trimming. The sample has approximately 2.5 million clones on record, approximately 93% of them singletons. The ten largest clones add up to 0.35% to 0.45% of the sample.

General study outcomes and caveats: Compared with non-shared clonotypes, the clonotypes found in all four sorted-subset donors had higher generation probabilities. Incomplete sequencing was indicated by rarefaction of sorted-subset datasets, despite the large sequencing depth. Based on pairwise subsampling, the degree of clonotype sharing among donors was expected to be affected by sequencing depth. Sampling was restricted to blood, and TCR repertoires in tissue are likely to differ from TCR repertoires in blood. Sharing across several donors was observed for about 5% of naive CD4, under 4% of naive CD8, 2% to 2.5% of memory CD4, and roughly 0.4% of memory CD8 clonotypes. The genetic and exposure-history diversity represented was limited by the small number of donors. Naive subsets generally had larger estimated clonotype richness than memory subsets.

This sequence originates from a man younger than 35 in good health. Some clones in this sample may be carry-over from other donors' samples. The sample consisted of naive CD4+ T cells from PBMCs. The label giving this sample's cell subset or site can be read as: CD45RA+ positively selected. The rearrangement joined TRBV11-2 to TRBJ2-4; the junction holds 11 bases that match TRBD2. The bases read TGTGCCAGCAGCTTAGAGGGTAGCGGGAGGGAGTTGGACATTCAGTACTTC. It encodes CASSLEGSGRELDIQYF.